This T cell receptor (beta chain) was identified in a study of T cell responses to AZD1222 COVID-19 vaccine. General observations from the study: White British people made up most donors, females outnumbered males, and clonal diversity was possibly underestimated.

Assay: immunoSEQ multiplex PCR; the TCRdb copy retains only in-frame clones and omits some. The sample contains about 100,000 clones, 90% of which appear only once. As concerns this clone: Its antigen remains unknown.

V was shortened by 3 bases and J by 6 bases, with 15 bases between the two germline ends. Germline assignment: CDR1 SQVTM and CDR2 ANQGSEA. This CDR3 comprises 13 residues. This TCR was recovered from an adult in good health. J is TRBJ2-7 and V is TRBV29-1, with D tentatively TRBD2 (7 bases). Sequencing used peripheral blood, obtained on day 0 of AZD1222 vaccination. The CDR3 coding sequence is TGCAGCGTTGAGGGGGGGCGCGGGCGCGAGCAGTACTTC. Translation gives CSVEGGRGREQYF.